Each of the 8 T cell receptor beta chains below was sequenced from the same sample in a study of blood T cell repertoires in COVID-19. Clones were sequenced by immunoSEQ multiplex PCR, and TCRdb holds only the in-frame ones, with some missing. There are around 220,000 clones in the sample; roughly 89% occur only once, and less than 7% lies in the top ten. Sequencing used PBMCs or T cells enriched from blood (not recorded which). The receptors derive from a woman aged 40 to 49 who had recovered from COVID-19.

V usage is TRBV4-1 and J usage is TRBJ2-1; D gene uncertain. Trimming stripped 0 bases from V and 8 bases from J, with 14 bases between. CDR1 is MGHRA, CDR2 YSYEKL, per germline. The CDR3 runs 15 residues. The CDR3 nucleotides read TGCGCCAGCAGCCAAGATACTATACGAGTCTATGAGCAGTTCTTC. Its protein product is CASSQDTIRVYEQFF.

This chain connects TRBV5-4 to TRBJ1-2; TRBD1 is a possible D gene (6 bases). The CDR3 extends over 15 amino acids. Looked up from germline, CDR1 is SGHNT and CDR2 is YYREEE (reference sequence). V was shortened by 1 base and J by 6 bases, with 16 bases between the two germline ends. As DNA, the CDR3 is TGTGCCAGCAGCTTGAGTCATCAGGGGCAGAATGGCTACACCTTC. Its protein is CASSLSHQGQNGYTF. The full variable domain, its missing parts supplied by reference TRBV5-4 and TRBJ1-2, is ETGVTQSPTHLIKTRGQQVTLRCSSQSGHNTVSWYQQALGQGPQFIFQYYREEENGRGNFPPRFSGLQFPNYSSELNVNALELDDSALYLCASSLSHQGQNGYTFGSGTRLTVV.

The rearrangement joins TRBV27 to TRBJ2-3, with D maybe TRBD2 (6 bases). The ends were cut back, 2 bases at V and 6 bases at J, with 12 bases in the middle. This CDR3 is built from 14 residues. The germline gives CDR1 MNHEY, CDR2 SMNVEV (reference sequence). CDR3 sequence (DNA): TGTGCCAGCAGTTTAATCCATGGGGGGGATACGCAGTATTTT. This gives the protein CASSLIHGGDTQYF.

This clone is labeled as medium-sized. The V and J genes are TRBV2 and TRBJ1-2; 12 bases match TRBD1. Germline V gene sequence: CDR1 SNHLY, CDR2 FYNNEI. The CDR3 consists of 19 residues. V lost 3 bases, J lost 3 bases, and 14 bases stayed unmatched. CDR3: CASSDSTGQGAPDDYGYTF. In DNA form, the CDR3 reads TGTGCCAGCAGTGATTCGACGGGACAGGGGGCGCCCGATGACTATGGCTACACCTTC.

V gene TRBV5-6 combines with J gene TRBJ2-5, with 7 bases that match TRBD2. Germline CDR1 reads SGHDT; CDR2 reads YYEEEE. The junction had 7 bases not matched to a gene; V was cut back by 0 bases and J by 2 bases. The CDR3 spans 16 residues. The CDR3 sequence: CASSLGAGVSQETQYF. The CDR3 DNA follows: TGTGCCAGCAGCTTGGGGGCGGGAGTGAGTCAAGAGACCCAGTACTTC.

The chain employs TRBV5-1 and TRBJ2-5, with 11 bases matching TRBD2. The germline CDR1 and CDR2 sequences are SGHRS and YFSETQ. The CDR3 covers 16 residues. The V gene end was trimmed by 4 bases and the J gene end by 1 base; junction bases not matched to a gene: 6. DNA of the CDR3: TGCGCCAGCAGCCTCGGGACTAGCGGAGCCCAAGAGACCCAGTACTTC. Protein sequence: CASSLGTSGAQETQYF.

The chain carries TRBV9 and TRBJ2-3; D might be TRBD2 (6 bases). Per the germline V gene, CDR1 is SGDLS and CDR2 is YYNGEE. The V end lost 3 bases, the J end lost 5 bases, and 7 bases lay between the germline ends. This CDR3 is built from 12 residues. CDR3: CASSAEGDTQYF. DNA for the CDR3: TGTGCCAGCAGCGCGGAGGGAGATACGCAGTATTTT.

This clone was detected only once. The chain carries TRBV5-1 and TRBJ1-1, with D possibly matching TRBD1 (6 bases). The CDR3 extends over 16 amino acids. V lost 0 bases, J lost 2 bases, and 14 bases lay in between. Per germline, CDR1 SGHRS and CDR2 YFSETQ. CDR3 coding DNA: TGCGCCAGCAGCTTGGGTCAACAGGGACATAACACTGAAGCTTTCTTT. Residues: CASSLGQQGHNTEAFF.